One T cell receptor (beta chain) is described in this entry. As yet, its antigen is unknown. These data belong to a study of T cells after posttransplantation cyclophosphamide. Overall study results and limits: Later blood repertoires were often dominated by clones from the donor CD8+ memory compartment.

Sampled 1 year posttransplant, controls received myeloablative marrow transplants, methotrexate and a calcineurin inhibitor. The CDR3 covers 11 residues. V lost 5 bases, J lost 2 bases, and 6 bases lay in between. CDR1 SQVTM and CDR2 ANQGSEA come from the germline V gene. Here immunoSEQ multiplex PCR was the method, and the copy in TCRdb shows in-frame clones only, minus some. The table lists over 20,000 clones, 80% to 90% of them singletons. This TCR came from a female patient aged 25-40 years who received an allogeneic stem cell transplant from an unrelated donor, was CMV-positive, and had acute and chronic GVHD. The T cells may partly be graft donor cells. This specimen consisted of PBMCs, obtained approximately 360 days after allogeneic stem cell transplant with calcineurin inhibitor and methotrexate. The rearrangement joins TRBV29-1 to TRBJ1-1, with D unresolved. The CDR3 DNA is TGCAGCGTTTATGTAAACACTGAAGCTTTCTTT. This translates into CSVYVNTEAFF.